One TCR beta chain is described in this entry. Its matching antigen is unknown. The assay was immunoSEQ multiplex PCR, and TCRdb's table has in-frame clones only and misses some. The sample contains fewer than 40,000 clones, nearly 97% of which appear only once. The record originates from a study of T cells in tuberculosis. Germline CDR1 and CDR2: SGHVS and FNYEAQ. This CDR3 has 15 amino acids. J gave up 8 bases and V 5 bases, and 8 bases lay outside the gene matches. Points from the study as a whole: Cases with active tuberculosis were adults, while controls were adolescents.

The V call is TRBV7-6, the J call TRBJ2-1, with 11 positions matching TRBD1. The material sequenced was PBMCs. This sequence was found in a donor aged 10-29 years with latent tuberculosis or without tuberculosis infection. Here the CDR3 DNA reads TGTGCCAGCAGCATCGGGACAGGGGGGTTCGATGAGCAGTTCTTC. Protein product: CASSIGTGGFDEQFF.